This T cell receptor (beta chain) was recorded in a study of T cell changes during pregnancy in multiple sclerosis. Produced via immunoSEQ multiplex PCR; TCRdb's table is partial and in-frame only. The sample records tens of thousands of clones, roughly 90% being singletons. Looked up from germline, CDR1 is SGHTA and CDR2 is FQGNSA. V dropped 1 base and J dropped 0 bases, with 15 bases sitting between them. There are 17 residues in the CDR3. This chain links TRBV7-2 with TRBJ1-2; no definite D call. The source was peripheral blood, collected after pregnancy. This receptor was identified in a female donor in good health, enrolled as a control in a pregnancy study. The CDR3 reads CASSLDGGVIANYGYTF. In DNA, the CDR3 is TGTGCCAGCAGCTTAGATGGCGGGGTTATAGCTAACTATGGCTACACCTTC.